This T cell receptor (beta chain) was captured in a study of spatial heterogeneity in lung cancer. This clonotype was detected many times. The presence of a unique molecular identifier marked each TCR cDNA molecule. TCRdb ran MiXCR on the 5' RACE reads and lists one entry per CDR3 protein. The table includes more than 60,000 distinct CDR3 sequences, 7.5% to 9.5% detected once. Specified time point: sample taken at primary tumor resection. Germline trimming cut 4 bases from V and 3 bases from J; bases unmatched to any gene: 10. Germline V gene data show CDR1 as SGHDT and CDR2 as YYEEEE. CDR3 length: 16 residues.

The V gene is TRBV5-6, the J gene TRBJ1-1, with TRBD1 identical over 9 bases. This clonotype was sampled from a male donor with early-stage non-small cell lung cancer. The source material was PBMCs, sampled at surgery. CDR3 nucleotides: TGTGCCAGCAGCACGAGGTTGGGGACAGGGCACACTGAAGCTTTCTTT. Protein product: CASSTRLGTGHTEAFF.